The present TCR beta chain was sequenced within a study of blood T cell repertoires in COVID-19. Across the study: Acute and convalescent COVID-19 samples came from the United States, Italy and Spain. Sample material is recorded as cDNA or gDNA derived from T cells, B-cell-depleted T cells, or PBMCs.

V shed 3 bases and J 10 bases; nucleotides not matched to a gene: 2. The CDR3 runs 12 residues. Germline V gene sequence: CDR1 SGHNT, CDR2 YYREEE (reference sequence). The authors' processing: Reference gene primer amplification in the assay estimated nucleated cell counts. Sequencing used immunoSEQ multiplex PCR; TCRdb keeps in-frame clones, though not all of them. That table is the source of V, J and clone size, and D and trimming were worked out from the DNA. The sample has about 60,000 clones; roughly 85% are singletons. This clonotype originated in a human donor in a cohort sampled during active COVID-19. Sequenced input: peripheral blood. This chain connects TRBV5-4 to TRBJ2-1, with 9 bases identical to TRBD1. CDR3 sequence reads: CASSSGTGEQFF. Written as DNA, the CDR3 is TGTGCCAGCAGCTCCGGGACAGGGGAGCAGTTCTTC.